This T cell receptor (beta chain) was identified in a study of blood T cells in healthy people across ages (dated by TCRdb to the mid-2010s). Some background on the complete study: In model experiments, roughly one uniquely barcoded TCR beta cDNA molecule per two T cells was captured by template switching. Four age groups were formed from the donors: young (average approximately 17 years), middle-aged (more than 35), aged (roughly 58) and long-lived (roughly 88). To avoid experimental bias, donors of different ages were distributed randomly across sequencing lanes. Age-related changes in TCR beta repertoire diversity were measured in the study by deep sequencing normalized with unique cDNA molecular identifiers. Two additional independent replicas of 1 million unique cDNA reads from the same blood draw were analyzed for two donors (one aged 18 to 30 and one aged 80 or older).

The CDR3 runs 16 residues from the cysteine to the phenylalanine. The only DNA kept is the CDR3, 48 bases in frame from the first base. The germline V and J ends show losses of 2 bases and 3 bases respectively, and no gene match explains 6 bases of the junction. CDR1 is given as ENHRY and CDR2 as SYGVKD, both from the germline V gene. The library was made by 5' RACE. The run used an Illumina HiSeq 2500. A second 7 to 11 cycle PCR used a sample-barcoded 5' primer and a J-beta primer mix. A template-switch 5' adaptor carrying 12 random nucleotides introduced a unique molecular identifier onto each TCR beta cDNA molecule. At least 2.5 million CDR3-containing paired-end reads were obtained from each sample. All of the RNA was converted into first-strand cDNA using the Mint cDNA synthesis kit, with a TRBC-specific oligonucleotide serving as the primer. After uracil-DNA glycosylase treatment, a first 18-cycle PCR used universal primers M1SS and BC2_uni_R on all cDNA. In the paper's pipeline: For normalization, 1 million high-quality reads were randomly selected from each sample, with every read carrying a distinct molecular identifier. Instead of being binned into consensus sequences, reads with shared molecular identifiers were discarded. MiTCR, set to a Q25 quality threshold and the strictest error-elimination algorithm, was used for CDR3 identification, clonotype clustering and error correction. A nonparametric unseen species model with Euler transformation was used to estimate lower-bound total TCR beta diversity. Using fastp at Q25 and MiXCR, TCRdb reprocessed the public reads and kept productive beta chains. Rows are unified per CDR3 protein, each entry keeping the most common DNA and genes. TCRdb's processing, not the study's, gives the V and J calls here. The sample table records about 1.6 million distinct CDR3 sequences; roughly 32% of these occur just once. The ten largest account for about 10% of the sample.

This clonotype was counted only a few times. This clone's antigen is unknown. Base qualities are not recorded, but no much larger clone differs from it by a single base. Paper-wide results and their limitations: Observed TCR beta diversity per million T cells fell roughly linearly with age, and a significant reduction was already apparent by age around 39. The percentage of naive T cells measured by flow cytometry correlated strongly with observed TCR beta diversity. Estimates of total diversity from one million sequenced T cells were regarded as lower bounds and underestimates. Compared with the aged group, the long-lived group had more naive CD4+ T cells, fewer expanded clones and increased TCR diversity, a pattern suggesting age selection. Because donor CMV infection status was unknown, age-related changes in expanded clonotypes were potentially confounded. Bulk unsorted PBMC profiling prevented conclusive comparison of naive and antigen-experienced compartments.

Donors were a few dozen systemically healthy Caucasian individuals from Russia aged about 6 to 100 years. Each donor gave ten milliliters of peripheral blood, collected into EDTA-treated Vacutainer tubes. Ficoll-Paque density-gradient centrifugation was used to isolate PBMCs, with at least 7 million obtained per sample. Total RNA was extracted from PBMCs with Trizol reagent, with at least 5 micrograms obtained per sample. For every donor, flow cytometry on a PBMC aliquot measured the percentage of naive CD45RAhigh/CD27high T cells. The sequence came from a woman aged 25 to 39 in good health. The V and J segments used are TRBV10-3 and TRBJ2-7; 11 nucleotides in the junction match TRBD2. Sequencing was done on a sample of blood. The CDR3 region has the sequence CAISEPTSGEFYEQYF. The DNA reads as follows: TGTGCCATCAGTGAGCCGACTAGCGGGGAGTTCTACGAGCAGTACTTC.